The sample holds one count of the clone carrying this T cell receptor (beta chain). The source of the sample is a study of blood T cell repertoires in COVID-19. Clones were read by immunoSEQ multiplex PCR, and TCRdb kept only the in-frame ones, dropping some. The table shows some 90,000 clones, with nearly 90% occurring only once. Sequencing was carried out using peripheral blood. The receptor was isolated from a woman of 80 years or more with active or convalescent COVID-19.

The CDR3 is CASSPWEGRDTQYF. Here the CDR3 DNA reads TGTGCCAGCAGCCCGTGGGAGGGCCGAGATACGCAGTATTTT. The chain combines TRBV11-2 with TRBJ2-3; 7 bases map to TRBD2. The V gene end was trimmed by 5 bases and the J gene end by 5 bases; junction bases not matched to a gene: 7. This CDR3 is 14 amino acids long. Germline V CDR1 and CDR2: SGHAT, FQNNGV.